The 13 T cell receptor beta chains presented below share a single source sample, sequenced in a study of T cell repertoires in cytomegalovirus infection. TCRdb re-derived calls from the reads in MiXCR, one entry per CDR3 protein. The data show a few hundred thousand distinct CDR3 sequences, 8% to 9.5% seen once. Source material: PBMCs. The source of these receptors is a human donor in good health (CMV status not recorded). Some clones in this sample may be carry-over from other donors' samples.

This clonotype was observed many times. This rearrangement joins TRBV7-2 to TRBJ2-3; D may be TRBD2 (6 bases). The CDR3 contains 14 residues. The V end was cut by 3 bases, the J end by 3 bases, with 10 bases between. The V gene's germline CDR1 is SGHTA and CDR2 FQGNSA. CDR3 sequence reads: CASSLGGYTDTQYF. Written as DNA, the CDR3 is TGTGCCAGCAGCTTGGGGGGTTATACAGATACGCAGTATTTT.

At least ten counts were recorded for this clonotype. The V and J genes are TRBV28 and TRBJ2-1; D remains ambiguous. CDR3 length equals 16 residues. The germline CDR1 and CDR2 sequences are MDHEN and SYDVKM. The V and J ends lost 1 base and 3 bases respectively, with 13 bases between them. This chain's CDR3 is CASSLSYSPNYNEQFF. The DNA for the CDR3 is TGTGCCAGCAGTTTATCATATTCACCGAACTACAATGAGCAGTTCTTC. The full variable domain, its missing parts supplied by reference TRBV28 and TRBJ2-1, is DVKVTQSSRYLVKRTGEKVFLECVQDMDHENMFWYRQDPGLGLRLIYFSYDVKMKEKGDIPEGYSVSREKKERFSLILESASTNQTSMYLCASSLSYSPNYNEQFFGPGTRLTVL.

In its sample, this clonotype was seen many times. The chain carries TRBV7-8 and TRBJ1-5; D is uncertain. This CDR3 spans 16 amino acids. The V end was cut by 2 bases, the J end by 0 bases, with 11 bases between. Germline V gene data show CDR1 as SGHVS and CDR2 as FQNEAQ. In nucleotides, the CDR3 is TGTGCCAGCAGCTTATCTACGGCGAATAGCAATCAGCCCCAGCATTTT. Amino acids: CASSLSTANSNQPQHF.

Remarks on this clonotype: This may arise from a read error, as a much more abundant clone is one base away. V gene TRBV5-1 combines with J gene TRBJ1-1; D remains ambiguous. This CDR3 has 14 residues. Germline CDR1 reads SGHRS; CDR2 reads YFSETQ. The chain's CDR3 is CASSFQVMNTEAYF. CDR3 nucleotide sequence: TGCGCCAGCAGTTTTCAGGTGATGAACACTGAAGCTTACTTT.

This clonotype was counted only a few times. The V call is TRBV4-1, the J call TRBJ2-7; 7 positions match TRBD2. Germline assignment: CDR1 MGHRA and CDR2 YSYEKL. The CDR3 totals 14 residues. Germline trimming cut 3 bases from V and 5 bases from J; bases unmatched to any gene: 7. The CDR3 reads CASSQMGGGDEQYF. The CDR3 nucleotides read TGCGCCAGCAGCCAGATGGGTGGGGGGGACGAGCAGTACTTC.

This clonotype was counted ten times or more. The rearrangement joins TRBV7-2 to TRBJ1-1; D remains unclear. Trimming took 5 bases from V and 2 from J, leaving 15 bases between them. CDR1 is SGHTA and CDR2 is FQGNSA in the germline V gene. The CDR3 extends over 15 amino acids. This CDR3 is CASSPFSTGNTEAFF. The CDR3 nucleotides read TGTGCCAGCAGCCCCTTTTCTACCGGTAACACTGAAGCTTTCTTT.

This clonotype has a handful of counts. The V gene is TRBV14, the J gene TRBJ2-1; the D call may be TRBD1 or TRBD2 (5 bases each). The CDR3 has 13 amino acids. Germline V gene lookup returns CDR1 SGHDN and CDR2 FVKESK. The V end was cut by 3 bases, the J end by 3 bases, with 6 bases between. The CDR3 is CASSQGVYNEQFF. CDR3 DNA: TGTGCCAGCAGCCAGGGGGTCTACAATGAGCAGTTCTTC.

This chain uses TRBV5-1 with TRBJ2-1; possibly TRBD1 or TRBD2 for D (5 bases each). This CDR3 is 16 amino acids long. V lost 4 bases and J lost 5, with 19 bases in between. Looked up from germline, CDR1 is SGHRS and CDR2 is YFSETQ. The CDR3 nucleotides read TGCGCCAGCAGCACGACCCCCGGGACGGCGAACAATGAGCAGTTCTTC. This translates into CASSTTPGTANNEQFF.

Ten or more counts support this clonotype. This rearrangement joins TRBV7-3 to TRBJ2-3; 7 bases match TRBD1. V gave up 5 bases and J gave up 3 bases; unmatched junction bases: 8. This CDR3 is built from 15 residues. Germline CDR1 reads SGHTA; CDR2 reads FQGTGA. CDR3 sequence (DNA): TGTGCCAGCAGCCTCAGGGGGAGACCGACAGATACGCAGTATTTT. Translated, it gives CASSLRGRPTDTQYF.

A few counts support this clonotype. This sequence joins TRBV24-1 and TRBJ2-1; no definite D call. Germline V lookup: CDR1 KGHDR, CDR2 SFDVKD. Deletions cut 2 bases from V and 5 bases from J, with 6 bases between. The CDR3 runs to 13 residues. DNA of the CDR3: TGTGCCACCAGTGATTCGTCCCACAATGAGCAGTTCTTC. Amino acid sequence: CATSDSSHNEQFF.

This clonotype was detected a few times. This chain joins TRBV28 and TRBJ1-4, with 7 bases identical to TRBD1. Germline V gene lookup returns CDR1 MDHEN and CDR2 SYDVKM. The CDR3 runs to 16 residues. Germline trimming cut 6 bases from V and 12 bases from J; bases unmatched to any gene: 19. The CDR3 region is CASSYDRTGLMLELFF. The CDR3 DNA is TGTGCCAGCAGCTACGACCGGACAGGTCTAATGTTGGAACTGTTTTTT.

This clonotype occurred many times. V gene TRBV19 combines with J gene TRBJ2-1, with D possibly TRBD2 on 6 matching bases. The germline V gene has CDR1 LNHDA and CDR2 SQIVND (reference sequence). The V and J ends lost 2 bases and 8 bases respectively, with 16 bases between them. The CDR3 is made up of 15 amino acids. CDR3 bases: TGTGCCAGTAGTATAAGGACGGGAGCTAAGGATGAGCAGTTCTTC. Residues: CASSIRTGAKDEQFF.

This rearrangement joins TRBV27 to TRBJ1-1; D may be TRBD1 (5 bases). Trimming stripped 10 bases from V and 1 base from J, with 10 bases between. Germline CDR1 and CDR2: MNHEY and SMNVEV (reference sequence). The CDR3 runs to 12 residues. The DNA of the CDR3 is TGTGCCACCTCGGGACGGAACACTGAAGCTTTCTTT. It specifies CATSGRNTEAFF.